This paragraph covers one T cell receptor beta chain sequence. What it binds is unknown. The CDR3 is 16 residues long. Trimming took 6 bases from V and 1 from J, leaving 15 bases between them. This sample was taken from a study of T-cell reconstitution after alpha-beta-depleted transplantation in children. Broader study findings: Reportedly, only several hundred clones from non-depleted graft cells drove alpha-beta T-cell counts at about two months. Surviving thymic progenitors and recipient T cells were the source of high TCRbeta diversity at day 60 in some patients. Newly generated T cells supplied most T-cell counts and diversity one year post-transplant.

Molecular barcoding with unique molecular identifiers was used for the TCRbeta library. TCRdb itself ran the PCR reads through MiXCR, one entry per CDR3 protein. The data contain about 540,000 distinct CDR3 sequences, 27% of them singletons. This TCR derives from a boy younger than two with Wiskott-Aldrich syndrome, due to receive a stem cell transplant. The rearrangement joins TRBV12-3 or TRBV12-4 to TRBJ2-2; D ambiguous. The material sequenced was PBMCs, taken before TCRalphabeta/CD19-depleted stem cell transplant. The CDR3 DNA sequence: TGTGCCAGCAGATTACCCGGTACGGGGAACACCGGGGAGCTGTTTTTT. Its protein product is CASRLPGTGNTGELFF.